The source of this TCR beta chain is a study of beta chain features in type 1 diabetes. Study context: Age, gender and cell yields were alike across patients and healthy donors.

Findings of the study overall: Across all four CD4+ subsets, people with type 1 diabetes showed modestly shorter TCRB CDR3s.

About this clone: Its antigen is currently unknown.

The sequenced template was cDNA made from the entire isolated RNA. Profiled with immunoSEQ multiplex PCR; TCRdb holds only in-frame clones, not every one. This sample yields about 160,000 clones, of which 7.5% to 9.5% are seen a single time; 2% to 2.5% belongs to the top ten. V was pared by 2 bases and J by 11 bases, with 13 bases between. This CDR3 comprises 12 residues. The germline gives CDR1 SGDLS, CDR2 YYNGEE. Researchers reported sorting CD4+ naive, central memory, regulatory and stem cell-like memory cells via CD45RO/CCR7/CD25/CD127/CD95/CD27. The clonotype was recovered from a woman aged 18-35 years in good health. The chain joins TRBV9 to TRBJ1-1; the D is unclear. The sequenced sample was central memory CD4+ T cells from blood. CDR3 nucleotides: TGTGCCAGCAGCGTCTCGGGGTCTAGGGCTTTCTTT. Translated: CASSVSGSRAFF.